This TCR beta chain was sequenced during a study of tumor-infiltrating T cells and Merkel cell polyomavirus (dated by TCRdb to the late 2010s). Concerning the study at large: In Merkel cell carcinoma patients, the study examined CD8+ T cells specific for the Merkel cell polyomavirus KLL epitope. Across the study, one tumor sample was obtained as a frozen nodal tumor digest and one as a flash-frozen core biopsy of a metastasis. TRB sequencing covered KLL-tetramer-sorted cells from blood or tumor-infiltrating lymphocytes in fewer than 15 samples, plus 12 matched whole-tumor samples. Varied, non-standardized therapies, including chemotherapy, radiation and immunotherapies, were received by the patients. The majority of whole-tumor samples consisted of roughly 25-micron curls cut from formalin-fixed, paraffin-embedded tissue blocks. Patients came in at different disease stages and had a median follow-up of roughly 2.5 years, ranging from about 1.1 to 6.0 years.

General findings and caveats noted by the study authors: The small sample size of the study (n ≈ 12 patients) is a limitation. A significant MCC-specific survival advantage (P = 0.0051) was associated with a greater number of unique KLL-specific clonotypes in tumors (about 5-120 vs 0-3). Because the study covered only a single viral epitope, T cells targeting other Merkel cell polyomavirus epitopes were not captured. Significantly improved MCC-specific survival was associated with a higher intratumoral fraction of KLL-specific T cells (roughly 1.8-18% versus about 0-0.15%). KLL-specific TRB repertoires proved diverse and largely private: among 300 to 400 unique sequences, only one clonotype was public, and a couple of patients shared that clonotype.

Libraries were made using the immunoSEQ multiplex PCR assay. Genomic DNA extraction, TRB sequencing and normalization were performed by Adaptive Biotechnologies (Seattle, WA). In the authors' own workflow: Clonality was calculated as one minus the Shannon entropy of productive TRB sequences, normalized by log2 of unique productive sequences. KLL-specific clonotypes in tumors were identified by matching TCRbeta CDR3 amino acid sequences with those from each patient's tetramer-sorted sample. In its TCRdb copy, this immuneACCESS table keeps in-frame sequences only and misses some clones. Where compared with another copy, unresolved V genes explain less than half of these, and the others have no known cause. The V and J calls and clone size were taken over from that table, and D and trimming were inferred from the DNA. Here the sample has around 25,000 clones; about 85% occur a single time. The top ten clones comprise roughly 2.5% of the sample.

The V end gives up 2 bases and the J end 4 bases, leaving 13 bases in the junction not matched to a gene. From its cysteine to its phenylalanine, the CDR3 spans 18 amino acids. Just CDR3 DNA is preserved here, 54 bases in frame from base 1. The germline V gene supplies CDR1 SGHDT and CDR2 YYEEEE. Robust positive staining for Merkel cell polyomavirus Large T antigen was observed by immunohistochemistry in the tumors of all patients. More than 10 Merkel cell carcinoma patients were included, each with robust KLL-tetramer+ populations (above 0.04% of CD8+ T cells) in blood and/or cultured TIL. Every patient was Caucasian, and patient ages ranged from about 50 to 77 years, with a median of 65 years. Lymph node tumors were analyzed for patients with unknown primaries who presented with nodal disease, or when insufficient primary tissue was available. Notes on this clone: Its binding antigen is unknown. Per-base qualities were not stored, and no clone one base away is much larger.

Sequencing was carried out using lymph node tissue. The clonotype comes from a man in his forties or fifties with Merkel cell carcinoma. The chain links TRBV5-6 with TRBJ2-2; 8 central bases correspond to TRBD2. The sequence in DNA is TGTGCCAGCAGCTTACCGGGGGGGCCGTCTGGGTCCACCGGGGAGCTGTTTTTT. This gives the protein CASSLPGGPSGSTGELFF.